Presented here are 2 T cell receptor beta chains from one specimen sequenced in a study of blood T cell repertoires in COVID-19. Repertoires were generated with immunoSEQ multiplex PCR, while TCRdb's copy carries only in-frame clones and drops some. Of 130,000 to 150,000 clones in the sample, under 85% are singletons; the top ten hold approximately 8.6%. The sequenced sample was peripheral blood. Receptors originate from a man over 45 with active or convalescent COVID-19.

This clone was recorded once. The chain recombines TRBV28 with TRBJ2-3, with D perhaps matching TRBD2 (5 bases). Deletions cut 3 bases from V and 4 bases from J, with 11 bases between. The CDR3 totals 14 residues. CDR1 MDHEN and CDR2 SYDVKM come from the germline V gene. The CDR3 sequence: CASSFEGPPDTQYF. The CDR3 DNA reads as TGTGCCAGCAGTTTCGAGGGTCCTCCAGATACGCAGTATTTT.

The gene calls are TRBV4-1 and TRBJ2-7; possibly TRBD2 for D (5 bases). Germline V CDR1 and CDR2: MGHRA, YSYEKL. The CDR3 spans 17 residues. Between the trimmed V and J ends, which lost 3 bases and 2 bases, there was a span of 20 bases. This CDR3 is CASSQQGSGTSTYEQYF. In DNA form, the CDR3 reads TGCGCCAGCAGCCAGCAAGGATCCGGAACTAGTACCTACGAGCAGTACTTC.